This is a list of T cell receptor beta chains from one sample in a study of blood T cells in healthy people across ages. TCRdb ran MiXCR on the 5' RACE reads and lists one entry per CDR3 protein. This sample yields about 900,000 distinct CDR3 sequences, of which roughly 43% are seen a single time; around an eighth belongs to the top ten. The sequenced material came from blood. Source of these receptors: a man aged 25 to 40 in good health. Both conserved end residues are part of each CDR3. Each record gives: clone size, D gene, J gene, V gene, CDR3 DNA, CDR3 protein. A D gene is named only where the DNA matches it firmly. Part of the rows lack a size; the others show once, few, many or a class for expanded clones.

clone size: once; D gene: -; J gene: TRBJ1-2; V gene: TRBV7-9; CDR3 DNA: TGTGCCAGCAGCTTAGTCAGGGATGGCTACACCTTC; CDR3 protein: CASSLVRDGYTF
clone size: few; D gene: -; J gene: TRBJ1-4; V gene: TRBV9; CDR3 DNA: TGTGCCAGCAGCGGGGACTTATGGCCTGAAAAACTGTTTTTT; CDR3 protein: CASSGDLWPEKLFF
clone size: -; D gene: -; J gene: TRBJ2-7; V gene: TRBV9; CDR3 DNA: TGTGCCAGCAGCGTAGCTGCCGGGACATCCTCCTACGAGCAGTACTTC; CDR3 protein: CASSVAAGTSSYEQYF
clone size: few; D gene: -; J gene: TRBJ2-1; V gene: TRBV20-1; CDR3 DNA: TGCAGTGCCCATGGACGGAAGATTTACAATGAGCAGTTCTTC; CDR3 protein: CSAHGRKIYNEQFF
clone size: few; D gene: TRBD1; J gene: TRBJ1-2; V gene: TRBV20-1; CDR3 DNA: TGCAGTGCTTCCACCACCGGGACAGATGGCTACACCTTC; CDR3 protein: CSASTTGTDGYTF
clone size: few; D gene: TRBD1; J gene: TRBJ2-1; V gene: TRBV6-5; CDR3 DNA: TGTGCCAGCAGTCCCGGACAGGGAGGCTACAATGAGCAGTTCTTC; CDR3 protein: CASSPGQGGYNEQFF
clone size: -; D gene: -; J gene: TRBJ1-2; V gene: TRBV7-8; CDR3 DNA: TGTGCCAGCAGCTTAGGAGTCAGGAGGTCCTATGGCTACACCTTC; CDR3 protein: CASSLGVRRSYGYTF
clone size: many; D gene: -; J gene: TRBJ2-3; V gene: TRBV6-6; CDR3 DNA: TGTGCCAGCCGGACAGATACGCAGTATTTT; CDR3 protein: CASRTDTQYF
clone size: few; D gene: -; J gene: TRBJ1-4; V gene: TRBV7-9; CDR3 DNA: TGTGCCAGCAGCTTAGTCATCCAGGCCGATGAAAAACTGTTTTTT; CDR3 protein: CASSLVIQADEKLFF
clone size: -; D gene: -; J gene: TRBJ1-2; V gene: TRBV6-5; CDR3 DNA: TGTGCCAGCAGTCTTAGCGGGCAGCCCAACTATGGCTACACCTTC; CDR3 protein: CASSLSGQPNYGYTF
clone size: -; D gene: TRBD2; J gene: TRBJ2-7; V gene: TRBV20-1; CDR3 DNA: TGCAGTGCCACTCACCCGGCTAGCGGGGGGACATACAATGAGCAGTACTTC; CDR3 protein: CSATHPASGGTYNEQYF
clone size: few; D gene: -; J gene: TRBJ2-4; V gene: TRBV11-1; CDR3 DNA: TGTGCCAGCAGCAACCAGGGGATGGGGGCCAAAAACATTCAGTACTTC; CDR3 protein: CASSNQGMGAKNIQYF
clone size: many; D gene: -; J gene: TRBJ2-7; V gene: TRBV4-1; CDR3 DNA: TGCGCCAGCAGCCAAGTTGCGGGGTCCTACGAGCAGTACTTC; CDR3 protein: CASSQVAGSYEQYF
clone size: few; D gene: -; J gene: TRBJ2-7; V gene: TRBV20-1; CDR3 DNA: TGCACTCCACTTTACGAGCAGTACTTC; CDR3 protein: CTPLYEQYF
clone size: once; D gene: TRBD2; J gene: TRBJ2-7; V gene: TRBV5-1; CDR3 DNA: TGCGCCAGCAGCTTGATTTCCGGGGGGGCTTTGGTCGAGCAGTACTTC; CDR3 protein: CASSLISGGALVEQYF
clone size: few; D gene: -; J gene: TRBJ2-5; V gene: TRBV12-5; CDR3 DNA: TGTGCTAGTGGTTTGGTGCGAGACAGGGAGGTTTCAGAGACCCAGTACTTC; CDR3 protein: CASGLVRDREVSETQYF
clone size: -; D gene: -; J gene: TRBJ2-7; V gene: TRBV18; CDR3 DNA: TGTGCCAGCTCACCACAGCGGAACACCTACGAGCAGTACTTC; CDR3 protein: CASSPQRNTYEQYF
clone size: many; D gene: -; J gene: TRBJ2-1; V gene: TRBV29-1; CDR3 DNA: TGCAGCGTTGTACGCGGAACGGACACCAATGAGCAGTTCTTC; CDR3 protein: CSVVRGTDTNEQFF
clone size: -; D gene: -; J gene: TRBJ2-4; V gene: TRBV4-2; CDR3 DNA: TGTGCCAGCTCACAAGGGCAACTAGCCAAAAACATTCAGTACTTC; CDR3 protein: CASSQGQLAKNIQYF
clone size: -; D gene: -; J gene: TRBJ1-5; V gene: TRBV20-1; CDR3 DNA: TGCAGTGCTCCGACAGCTCTAGGGCAGCCCCAGCATTTT; CDR3 protein: CSAPTALGQPQHF
clone size: -; D gene: TRBD1; J gene: TRBJ2-5; V gene: TRBV28; CDR3 DNA: TGTGCCAGCAGTTACTCAGGCAGAGGCAGGGGGCAGGGAGAGACCCAGTACTTC; CDR3 protein: CASSYSGRGRGQGETQYF
clone size: -; D gene: -; J gene: TRBJ1-6; V gene: TRBV10-2; CDR3 DNA: TGCGCCAGCACCTCCAGGAGACAGCCTAATTCACCCCTCCACTTT; CDR3 protein: CASTSRRQPNSPLHF
clone size: once; D gene: -; J gene: TRBJ2-4; V gene: TRBV2; CDR3 DNA: TGTGCCAGCGCTACCGTGAGGCAGGACATTCAGTACTTC; CDR3 protein: CASATVRQDIQYF
clone size: once; D gene: -; J gene: TRBJ2-6; V gene: TRBV2; CDR3 DNA: TGTGCCAGCAATCCCGGGGACTCTGGGGCCAACGTCCTGACTTTC; CDR3 protein: CASNPGDSGANVLTF
clone size: -; D gene: -; J gene: TRBJ1-1; V gene: TRBV3-1; CDR3 DNA: TGTGCCAGCAGCCAAGGCTCTACAGGGAACACTGAAGCTTTCTTT; CDR3 protein: CASSQGSTGNTEAFF